These 16 T cell receptor beta chains were sequenced from one sample in a study of CD8+CD57+ T cells in acquired aplastic anemia. Investigators profiled TCR beta VDJ and CDR3 from genomic DNA template. TCRdb redid the calling of the reads with MiXCR, one entry per CDR3 protein. Here the sample spans 35,000 to 45,000 distinct CDR3 sequences, approximately 71% being singletons. Sequenced input: sorted CD4+, CD8+, or CD8+CD57+ T cells (not recorded which) from PBMCs. Receptor source: a human donor in good health, serving as a control.

The chain couples TRBV9 to TRBJ1-1; 9 bases match TRBD1. The ends lost 3 bases at V and 1 base at J; junction bases unmatched: 4. CDR3 length: 15 amino acids. Per the germline V gene, CDR1 is SGDLS and CDR2 is YYNGEE. The CDR3: CASSGGQGKNTEAFF. For the CDR3, the DNA is TGTGCCAGCAGCGGTGGACAGGGGAAGAACACTGAAGCTTTCTTT.

CDR3: CASSEERTGEYGYTF. CDR3 nucleotide sequence: TGTGCCAGCAGTGAAGAGAGGACAGGCGAATATGGCTACACCTTC. The gene calls are TRBV2 and TRBJ1-2; TRBD1 agrees at 7 bases. After removal of 1 base from V and 5 bases from J, the junction contained 7 bases not matched to a gene. The CDR3 covers 15 residues. In germline, CDR1 is SNHLY, CDR2 FYNNEI.

In the case of this clonotype: Mismatch with germline at one junction end may stem from a read error. The CDR3 DNA reads TGTGCCAGCAGTGAAGGGCAGGGGTGGGCTTTCTTC. Protein: CASSEGQGWAFF. This chain links TRBV2 with TRBJ1-1, with D tentatively TRBD1 (6 bases). From germline, CDR1 is SNHLY and CDR2 FYNNEI. CDR3 length equals 12 residues.

This rearrangement joins TRBV25-1 to TRBJ2-2; 11 positions agree with TRBD1. Trimming removed 1 base from V and 2 bases from J; junction bases left unmatched: 9. The germline gives CDR1 MGHDK, CDR2 SYGVNS. This CDR3 spans 19 amino acids. CDR3 sequence: CASSEWGGQGAGNTGELFF. The CDR3 coding sequence is TGTGCCAGCAGTGAATGGGGTGGACAGGGGGCAGGAAACACCGGGGAGCTGTTTTTT.

V is TRBV7-9 and J is TRBJ2-5, with D unresolved. V was clipped by 6 bases and J by 5 bases, with 13 bases between them. This CDR3 spans 13 amino acids. Germline loops: CDR1 SEHNR, CDR2 FQNEAQ (reference sequence). CDR3: CASRLRAQETQYF. The DNA for the CDR3 is TGTGCCAGCAGGCTCCGGGCCCAGGAGACCCAGTACTTC.

This clonotype was picked up one time. CDR3 region: CASSYSTGGSPLHF. The CDR3 DNA reads TGTGCCAGCAGTTACTCGACAGGGGGTTCACCCCTCCACTTT. V usage is TRBV6-5 and J usage is TRBJ1-6; 9 positions match TRBD1. Germline V gives CDR1 MNHEY, CDR2 SVGAGI. The CDR3 is 14 residues long. V was pared by 0 bases and J by 9 bases, with 0 bases of the junction left unmatched.

The CDR3 DNA sequence: TGCAGTGCTAGAGTAGGGACAGCGCAAGAGACCCAGTACTTC. It yields the protein CSARVGTAQETQYF. This chain links TRBV20-1 with TRBJ2-5; 7 bases fit TRBD1. Trimming removed 1 base from V and 2 bases from J; junction bases left unmatched: 4. The germline CDR1 and CDR2 sequences are DFQATT and SNEGSKA (reference sequence). This CDR3 has 14 amino acids.

The V gene is TRBV6-1, the J gene TRBJ1-2; D ambiguous. Germline V gene data show CDR1 as MNHNS and CDR2 as SASEGT. The CDR3 length is 14 residues. The V and J ends lost 5 bases and 4 bases respectively, with 14 bases between them. CDR3 protein: CASSQTYTGYGYTF. As DNA, the CDR3 is TGTGCCAGCAGTCAAACTTATACTGGCTATGGCTACACCTTC.

This sequence joins TRBV19 and TRBJ1-2, with D possibly TRBD1 on 5 matching bases. The V end was cut by 7 bases, the J end by 2 bases, with 8 bases between. CDR3 size: 12 residues. Germline CDR1 reads LNHDA; CDR2 reads SQIVND (reference sequence). The CDR3 DNA follows: TGTGCCAGTATCCAGGGAAACTATGGCTACACCTTC. Its translation: CASIQGNYGYTF.

This chain links TRBV15 with TRBJ2-7; D ambiguous. This CDR3 region has 13 residues. V was pared by 0 bases and J by 5 bases, with 8 bases between. CDR1 LNHNV and CDR2 YYDKDF come from the germline V gene (reference sequence). The CDR3 sequence: CATSRDPQDEQYF. CDR3 in DNA: TGTGCCACCAGCAGAGATCCCCAGGACGAGCAGTACTTC.

The CDR3 is CASSPPLADTQYF. CDR3 nucleotides: TGTGCCAGTAGCCCCCCCTTGGCAGATACGCAGTATTTT. V gene TRBV19 combines with J gene TRBJ2-3; D ambiguous. Germline V gene sequence: CDR1 LNHDA, CDR2 SQIVND (reference sequence). The CDR3 totals 13 residues. With 6 bases removed from V and 4 bases from J, the gap between germline ends came to 11 bases. Drawing the rest from reference TRBV19 and TRBJ2-3, the complete variable domain is DGGITQSPKYLFRKEGQNVTLSCEQNLNHDAMYWYRQDPGQGLRLIYYSQIVNDFQKGDIAEGYSVSREKKESFPLTVTSAQKNPTAFYLCASSPPLADTQYFGPGTRLTVL.

The rearrangement uses TRBV15 and TRBJ1-5, with D possibly matching TRBD1 (5 bases). CDR1 LNHNV and CDR2 YYDKDF come from the germline V gene (reference sequence). The CDR3 length is 14 residues. Deletions cut 5 bases from V and 1 base from J, with 9 bases between. In DNA, the CDR3 is TGTGCCACCAGCCCCCCAGGGAGCAATCAGCCCCAGCATTTT. This gives the protein CATSPPGSNQPQHF.

The genes are TRBV29-1 and TRBJ1-2; no clear D. CDR3 length: 14 residues. Trimming cost V 3 bases and J 0 bases, with 11 bases left between them. Germline values: CDR1 SQVTM, CDR2 ANQGSEA. CDR3: CSVEARTANYGYTF. CDR3 bases: TGCAGCGTTGAGGCACGAACAGCTAACTATGGCTACACCTTC. Together with reference TRBV29-1 and TRBJ1-2, the CDR3 gives the full variable domain: SAVISQKPSRDICQRGTSLTIQCQVDSQVTMMFWYRQQPGQSLTLIATANQGSEATYESGFVIDKFPISRPNLTFSTLTVSNMSPEDSSIYLCSVEARTANYGYTFGSGTRLTVV.

This clonotype was observed at least ten times. The chain carries TRBV6-4 and TRBJ2-3; 7 bases agree with TRBD2. In germline, CDR1 is MRHNA, CDR2 SNTAGT. Germline trimming cut 3 bases from V and 5 bases from J; bases unmatched to any gene: 5. The CDR3 is made up of 14 amino acids. The DNA of the CDR3 is TGTGCCAGCAGTGAGAGCGGGGCACAAGATACGCAGTATTTT. Its translation is CASSESGAQDTQYF.

This clonotype is medium-sized in the sample. The chain joins TRBV7-8 to TRBJ2-7; no clear D gene. With 4 bases removed from V and 3 bases from J, the gap between germline ends came to 16 bases. The CDR3 covers 15 residues. The germline gives CDR1 SGHVS, CDR2 FQNEAQ. The CDR3 sequence: CASSSTPGSDYEQYF. The CDR3, as DNA: TGTGCCAGCAGCTCCACTCCTGGTTCGGACTACGAGCAGTACTTC.

The chain recombines TRBV10-1 with TRBJ1-2; no firm D call. Trimming shortened V by 4 bases and J by 2 bases, and 17 bases separated the two germline ends. Germline V gene data show CDR1 as WNHNN and CDR2 as SYGVQD (reference sequence). The CDR3 sequence is 16 residues long. CDR3: CASSASRYSKNYGYTF. The DNA for the CDR3 is TGCGCCAGCAGTGCTAGTCGGTACAGCAAAAACTATGGCTACACCTTC.